This T cell receptor beta chain was sequenced for a study of shared clonotypes between healthy human individuals. General study findings and limits: The genetic and exposure-history diversity represented was limited by few donors. Inspection by rarefaction showed sorted-subset sequencing to be incomplete despite large depth.

Trimming at V came to 3 bases and at J to 6 bases, leaving 6 bases not matched to a gene. The CDR3 has 14 residues. The germline CDR1 and CDR2 sequences are MDHEN and SYDVKM. A split of CD4+ cells into CD45RA+ naive and CD45RA-negative memory subsets was performed. Comment on this clone: The antigen is undetermined.

Generated by immunoSEQ multiplex PCR, the TCRdb table keeps only in-frame clones and is missing some. The sample yields approximately 1.5 million clones, under 99% seen once. The receptor comes from a man aged 25 to 40 in good health. This sequence joins TRBV28 and TRBJ2-7, with 9 nucleotides matching TRBD1. Sequenced: naive CD4+ T cells sorted from blood. The sample's subset: CD45RA+ positively selected. The CDR3 here is CASSLGTGLSEQYF. The CDR3 DNA is TGTGCCAGCAGTTTGGGGACAGGGTTAAGCGAGCAGTACTTC.